A single sample gave rise to the 25 T cell receptor beta chains below, sequenced in a study of immune evolution from preneoplasia to lung adenocarcinoma. Generated by immunoSEQ multiplex PCR, the TCRdb table keeps only in-frame clones and is missing some. The sample consists of several thousand clones, approximately 80% of them appearing once. Material for sequencing was FFPE minimally invasive lung adenocarcinoma tissue. All receptors come from a donor at least 70 years old with lung adenocarcinoma.

This chain connects TRBV10-2 to TRBJ1-1, with D perhaps TRBD1 (5 bases). Per the germline V gene, CDR1 is WSHSY and CDR2 is SAAADI. The CDR3 consists of 14 residues. Trimming pared 5 bases from V and 0 bases from J, leaving 10 bases between. The CDR3 bases are TGCGCCAGCAGTCGGGGCGGCTTGAACACTGAAGCTTTCTTT. Translating gives CASSRGGLNTEAFF.

The chain links TRBV9 to TRBJ2-6, with 11 bases identical to TRBD2. This CDR3 spans 19 amino acids. Germline V gene sequence: CDR1 SGDLS, CDR2 YYNGEE. V lost 4 bases and J lost 0; bases outside the gene matches: 9. This CDR3 reads CASSSRLAGSLSGANVLTF. CDR3 DNA sequence: TGTGCCAGCAGCTCCCGACTAGCGGGATCCCTCTCTGGGGCCAACGTCCTGACTTTC.

J is TRBJ2-2 and V is TRBV6-1; weak D call: TRBD2 (6 bases). V was cut by 10 bases and J by 4 bases, with 16 bases left in between. Germline V gives CDR1 MNHNS, CDR2 SASEGT. There are 14 residues in the CDR3. The CDR3 bases are TGTGCCACCCGGTTCGGAGGGTCCACCGGGGAGCTGTTTTTT. As protein: CATRFGGSTGELFF.

The chain carries TRBV30 and TRBJ2-5, with D uncertain. This CDR3 contains 14 residues. Germline loops: CDR1 GTSNPN, CDR2 SVGIG (reference sequence). The V and J ends lost 2 bases and 6 bases respectively, with 16 bases between them. The chain's CDR3 is CAWSFGGPRQTQYF. The DNA of the CDR3 is TGTGCCTGGAGTTTCGGCGGACCGCGTCAGACCCAGTACTTC.

This clone was seen just once. The V gene is TRBV5-6, the J gene TRBJ1-6; D is uncertain. Germline CDR1 SGHDT, CDR2 YYEEEE. Trimming shortened V by 2 bases and J by 10 bases, and 7 bases separated the two germline ends. This CDR3 contains 12 residues. In nucleotides, the CDR3 is TGTGCCAGCAGCTTAGCGACCTCACCCCTCCACTTT. This codes for CASSLATSPLHF.

In its sample, this clone was seen a few times. In DNA form, the CDR3 reads TGTGCCAGCAGTTTACCGAGCAACTATGGCTACACCTTC. Its translation is CASSLPSNYGYTF. V and J are TRBV28 and TRBJ1-2; D is undetermined. The CDR3 loop spans 13 amino acids. Trimming removed 2 bases at V and 2 bases at J, with 6 bases between. The germline V gene has CDR1 MDHEN and CDR2 SYDVKM.

CDR3 nucleotide sequence: TGTGCCAGCTCACCTGGACAGGGGTCTCCCTACGAGCAGTACTTC. This translates into CASSPGQGSPYEQYF. The chain couples TRBV18 to TRBJ2-7; TRBD1 aligns across 9 bases. The germline CDR1 and CDR2 sequences are KGHSH and LQKENI. The ends lost 3 bases at V and 2 bases at J; junction bases unmatched: 5. The length of the CDR3 is 15 residues. Full variable domain (remainder filled in from reference TRBV18 and TRBJ2-7): NAGVMQNPRHLVRRRGQEARLRCSPMKGHSHVYWYRQLPEEGLKFMVYLQKENIIDESGMPKERFSAEFPKEGPSILRIQQVVRGDSAAYFCASSPGQGSPYEQYFGPGTRLTVT.

This clone occurred a few times. This sequence joins TRBV10-1 and TRBJ2-7; D is unresolved. The CDR3 is made up of 11 amino acids. Trimming shortened V by 6 bases and J by 0 bases, and 3 bases separated the two germline ends. Germline V CDR1 and CDR2: WNHNN, SYGVQD (reference sequence). The CDR3 coding sequence is TGCGCCAGCAGCAACTCCTACGAGCAGTACTTC. The encoded protein is CASSNSYEQYF.

The chain carries TRBV28 and TRBJ1-5; D might be TRBD1 (5 bases). CDR3 length equals 12 residues. Trimming pared 6 bases from V and 6 bases from J, leaving 9 bases between. From germline, CDR1 is MDHEN and CDR2 SYDVKM. The CDR3 reads CASRGGTQPQHF. In DNA, the CDR3 is TGTGCCAGCAGGGGGGGGACTCAGCCCCAGCATTTT.

The chain has TRBV30 and TRBJ1-5; D remains ambiguous. The germline V and J ends were trimmed by 0 bases and 2 bases, with 8 bases remaining between them. This CDR3 comprises 14 residues. Germline V gene lookup returns CDR1 GTSNPN and CDR2 SVGIG (reference sequence). CDR3 coding DNA: TGTGCCTGGAGTGTCGAGGGAGGCAATCAGCCCCAGCATTTT. Encoded protein: CAWSVEGGNQPQHF.

The genes are TRBV6-1 and TRBJ1-1, with D hard to call. This CDR3 comprises 12 residues. Between the trimmed V and J ends, which lost 1 base and 7 bases, there was a span of 7 bases. Looked up from germline, CDR1 is MNHNS and CDR2 is SASEGT. The CDR3 sequence is CASSEGASEAFF. The DNA for the CDR3 is TGTGCCAGCAGTGAAGGGGCCAGTGAAGCTTTCTTT.

By sample fraction, this clone is large. The V gene is TRBV6-5, the J gene TRBJ1-5; 7 bases align to TRBD1. This CDR3 contains 13 residues. Trimming took 5 bases from V and 6 from J; bases not matched to a gene: 4. Per the germline V gene, CDR1 is MNHEY and CDR2 is SVGAGI. CDR3 loop: CASSPQGPQPQHF. In DNA, the CDR3 is TGTGCCAGCAGTCCACAGGGGCCTCAGCCCCAGCATTTT.

The chain joins TRBV15 to TRBJ1-4; D is uncertain. V lost 1 base, J lost 5 bases, and 8 bases lay in between. The CDR3 contains 14 residues. Germline V gene data show CDR1 as LNHNV and CDR2 as YYDKDF (reference sequence). CDR3 protein: CATSRGPVNEKLFF. Written as DNA, the CDR3 is TGTGCCACCAGCAGAGGACCAGTCAATGAAAAACTGTTTTTT.

The rearrangement links TRBV7-9 to TRBJ2-1, with 8 bases lining up with TRBD2. The CDR3 sequence is 17 residues long. The germline V gene encodes CDR1 SEHNR and CDR2 FQNEAQ (reference sequence). Trimming took 1 base from V and 4 from J; bases not matched to a gene: 9. The DNA of the CDR3 is TGTGCCAGCAGCTTAGTAAAGGCGGGAGGCGGGTACAATGAGCAGTTCTTC. Translation gives CASSLVKAGGGYNEQFF.

The chain is built from TRBV6-6 and TRBJ2-2; D perhaps matches TRBD1 (5 bases). V was cut by 7 bases and J by 2 bases, with 14 bases left in between. The CDR3 spans 15 residues. CDR1 and CDR2 from the germline V gene are MNHNY and SVGAGI (reference sequence). CDR3 protein: CASKGAAFNTGELFF. The DNA for the CDR3 is TGTGCCAGCAAAGGGGCCGCGTTCAACACCGGGGAGCTGTTTTTT.

The genes are TRBV30 and TRBJ2-5, with TRBD1 matching over 9 bases. CDR1 GTSNPN and CDR2 SVGIG come from the germline V gene (reference sequence). V trimming: 3 bases; J trimming: 0 bases; junction bases outside the gene matches: 5. CDR3 size: 15 residues. The CDR3 DNA sequence: TGTGCCTGGAGCCAAGGGACAGGGAACCAAGAGACCCAGTACTTC. It yields the protein CAWSQGTGNQETQYF.

The chain has TRBV6-1 and TRBJ2-2; D is ambiguous. Germline V gene data show CDR1 as MNHNS and CDR2 as SASEGT. V dropped 0 bases and J dropped 5 bases, with 4 bases sitting between them. This CDR3 contains 13 residues. The CDR3 sequence is CASSEAETGELFF. The CDR3 bases are TGTGCCAGCAGTGAAGCGGAGACCGGGGAGCTGTTTTTT.

The chain has TRBV28 and TRBJ1-1; 8 positions agree with TRBD1. Germline V lookup: CDR1 MDHEN, CDR2 SYDVKM. The CDR3 is 17 residues long. With V trimmed by 2 bases and J by 1 base, 9 bases remained unmatched. CDR3 region: CASSLTFWGTGNTEAFF. The CDR3 DNA follows: TGTGCCAGCAGTTTAACTTTTTGGGGGACAGGGAACACTGAAGCTTTCTTT.

This clone was counted a few times. The CDR3 sequence: CASSLMQETQYF. As DNA, the CDR3 is TGTGCCAGCAGCTTAATGCAAGAGACCCAGTACTTC. The chain employs TRBV7-8 and TRBJ2-5; no definite D call. The CDR3 loop spans 12 amino acids. Germline V gene lookup returns CDR1 SGHVS and CDR2 FQNEAQ. V shed 2 bases and J shed 2 bases, with 3 bases lying between them.

CDR3 coding DNA: TGTGCCACCGGTCAGGTAGGGATCTACGAGCAGTACTTC. Translating gives CATGQVGIYEQYF. The chain recombines TRBV28 with TRBJ2-7; D unresolved. There are 13 residues in the CDR3. Germline CDR1 MDHEN, CDR2 SYDVKM. Between the trimmed V and J ends, which lost 10 bases and 3 bases, there was a span of 16 bases.

The rearrangement links TRBV28 to TRBJ1-5; possibly TRBD1 for D (6 bases). The CDR3 has 14 amino acids. V was clipped by 2 bases and J by 6 bases, with 11 bases between them. Germline V gives CDR1 MDHEN, CDR2 SYDVKM. CDR3 coding DNA: TGTGCCAGCAGTTTACATCAGGGGCCTCAGCCCCAGCATTTT. Encoded protein: CASSLHQGPQPQHF.

The chain has TRBV6-1 and TRBJ2-1; 7 bases align to TRBD2. CDR1 MNHNS and CDR2 SASEGT come from the germline V gene. J was trimmed by 4 bases and V by 1 base; bases with no gene match: 4. This CDR3 is 15 amino acids long. Here the CDR3 reads CASSEESSGYNEQFF. The DNA for the CDR3 is TGTGCCAGCAGTGAAGAGTCTAGCGGTTACAATGAGCAGTTCTTC.

The rearrangement uses TRBV10-2 and TRBJ2-1; the match to TRBD2 covers 8 bases. The J segment lost 3 bases and the V segment lost 3 bases, leaving 4 bases of the junction unmatched. CDR1 is WSHSY, CDR2 SAAADI, per germline. The CDR3 extends over 15 amino acids. CDR3 residues: CASSDTSGYYNEQFF. DNA of the CDR3: TGCGCCAGCAGTGATACTAGCGGATACTACAATGAGCAGTTCTTC.

This clone occurred a few times. V is TRBV6-5 and J is TRBJ2-1; no reliable D call. Trimming shortened V by 7 bases and J by 8 bases, and 9 bases separated the two germline ends. The CDR3 is made up of 11 amino acids. Germline lookup yields CDR1 MNHEY and CDR2 SVGAGI. CDR3 sequence (DNA): TGTGCCAGCAAAAGGGTCGATGAGCAGTTCTTC. Translated: CASKRVDEQFF.

This chain connects TRBV19 to TRBJ2-4; 14 nucleotides match TRBD2. The CDR3 loop spans 21 amino acids. Germline loops: CDR1 LNHDA, CDR2 SQIVND (reference sequence). Trimming at V came to 5 bases and at J to 1 base, leaving 16 bases not matched to a gene. For the CDR3, the DNA is TGTGCCAGTAGTCTTTGGAGGCCGGGGACTAGCGGGAGTAAGGCCAAAAACATTCAGTACTTC. Translation: CASSLWRPGTSGSKAKNIQYF.